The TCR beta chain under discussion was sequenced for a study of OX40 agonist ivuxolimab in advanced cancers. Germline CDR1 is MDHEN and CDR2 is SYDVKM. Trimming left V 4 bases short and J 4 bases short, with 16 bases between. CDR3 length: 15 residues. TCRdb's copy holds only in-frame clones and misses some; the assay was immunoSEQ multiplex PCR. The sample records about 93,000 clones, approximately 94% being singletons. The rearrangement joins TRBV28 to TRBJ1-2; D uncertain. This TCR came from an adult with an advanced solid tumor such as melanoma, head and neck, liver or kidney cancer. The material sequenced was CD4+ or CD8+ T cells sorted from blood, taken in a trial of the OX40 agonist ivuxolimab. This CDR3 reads CASSSRAGTIYGYTF. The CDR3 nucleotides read TGTGCCAGCAGTTCTAGGGCAGGAACAATCTATGGCTACACCTTC.